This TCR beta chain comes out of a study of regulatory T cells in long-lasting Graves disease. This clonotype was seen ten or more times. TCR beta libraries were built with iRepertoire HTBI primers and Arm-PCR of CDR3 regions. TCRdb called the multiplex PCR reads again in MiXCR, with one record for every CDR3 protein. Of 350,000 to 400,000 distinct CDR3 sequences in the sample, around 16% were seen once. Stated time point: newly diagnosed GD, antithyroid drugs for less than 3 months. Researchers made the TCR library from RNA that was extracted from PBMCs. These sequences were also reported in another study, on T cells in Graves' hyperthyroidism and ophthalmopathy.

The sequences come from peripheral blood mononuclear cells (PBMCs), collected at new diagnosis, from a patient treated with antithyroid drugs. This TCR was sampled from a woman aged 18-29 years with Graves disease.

Written as DNA, the CDR3 is TGTGCCAGCAGCCAAGAGCGGGGGAAATCCTACAATGAGCAGTTCTTC. Amino acids: CASSQERGKSYNEQFF. This chain connects TRBV14 to TRBJ2-1; 7 bases are shared with TRBD2. The CDR3 sequence is 16 residues long. The trim removed 0 bases at V and 1 base at J, leaving 3 bases unmatched. Germline assignment: CDR1 SGHDN and CDR2 FVKESK.